This TCR beta chain was sequenced during a study of CD8 T cells in ankylosing spondylitis. Broader study findings: Researchers report that disease-linked clones proved CD8+ and relatively rare in peripheral blood.

Libraries of TCR beta came from quantitative 5'-RACE with molecular barcodes. In TCRdb, the 5' RACE reads were re-called with MiXCR into one record per CDR3 protein. The repertoire holds more than 300,000 distinct CDR3 sequences, with around 10% as singletons. Germline CDR1 and CDR2: LGHDT and YNNKEL (reference sequence). With 3 bases clipped from V and 1 base from J, the junction kept 2 bases outside the gene matches. The CDR3 runs 15 residues. Comments on this clonotype: No antigen is known for it.

This clonotype was sampled from a female donor with ankylosing spondylitis or in good health (not recorded which). Sequences were obtained from blood, either unsorted or a sorted T cell fraction (not recorded which). The genes are TRBV3-1 and TRBJ2-3; 9 bases align to TRBD1. CDR3 DNA: TGTGCCAGCAGCCAGACAGGGGGAGGCACAGATACGCAGTATTTT. Encoded protein: CASSQTGGGTDTQYF.